The 20 T cell receptor beta chains below were found in one sample sequenced in a study of T cell responses to AZD1222 COVID-19 vaccine. Clones were read by immunoSEQ multiplex PCR, and TCRdb kept only the in-frame ones, dropping some. Of around 180,000 clones listed, 75% to 90% were seen once; the top ten hold around 2.6%. The source was peripheral blood, collected on day 0 of AZD1222 vaccination. The receptors here all came from an adult in good health.

The chain is built from TRBV27 and TRBJ2-5; TRBD2 aligns across 7 bases. The CDR3 sequence is 13 residues long. Germline loops: CDR1 MNHEY, CDR2 SMNVEV (reference sequence). Unmatched junction bases numbered 3, after V lost 4 bases and J lost 4 bases. This CDR3 reads CASSSERGETQYF. The CDR3 coding sequence is TGTGCCAGCAGTTCTGAGCGGGGAGAGACCCAGTACTTC.

This clone was seen once. The CDR3 loop is CASSQETVTKDQETQYF. Written as DNA, the CDR3 is TGTGCCAGCAGCCAAGAGACAGTGACTAAGGACCAAGAGACCCAGTACTTC. The chain recombines TRBV14 with TRBJ2-5; D is possibly TRBD1 or TRBD2 (5 bases each). The CDR3 length is 17 residues. The germline CDR1 and CDR2 sequences are SGHDN and FVKESK. Trimming stripped 0 bases from V and 0 bases from J, with 14 bases between.

The chain carries TRBV19 and TRBJ1-5; D is unclear. Looked up from germline, CDR1 is LNHDA and CDR2 is SQIVND (reference sequence). V lost 5 bases and J 3 bases, leaving 8 bases between the germline ends. The CDR3 length is 13 residues. This CDR3 is CASSDIANQPQHF. The CDR3 DNA is TGTGCCAGTAGTGACATAGCCAATCAGCCCCAGCATTTT. The whole variable domain, filled in from reference TRBV19 and TRBJ1-5, reads DGGITQSPKYLFRKEGQNVTLSCEQNLNHDAMYWYRQDPGQGLRLIYYSQIVNDFQKGDIAEGYSVSREKKESFPLTVTSAQKNPTAFYLCASSDIANQPQHFGDGTRLSIL.

This clone has just a few counts. The V gene is TRBV19, the J gene TRBJ1-2, with 10 bases lining up with TRBD1. Germline lookup yields CDR1 LNHDA and CDR2 SQIVND (reference sequence). J was trimmed by 2 bases and V by 5 bases; bases with no gene match: 5. The CDR3 totals 15 residues. The CDR3 spells CASSLTGGANYGYTF. For the CDR3, the DNA is TGTGCCAGTAGTCTGACAGGGGGCGCGAACTATGGCTACACCTTC.

V is TRBV5-1 and J is TRBJ2-7; 7 nucleotides align to TRBD1. V lost 0 bases to trimming and J lost 0 bases; unmatched junction nucleotides: 6. The CDR3 is made up of 16 amino acids. Germline V gene lookup returns CDR1 SGHRS and CDR2 YFSETQ. CDR3 bases: TGCGCCAGCAGCTTGGGGCCGGGACAGAGCTCCTACGAGCAGTACTTC. Protein product: CASSLGPGQSSYEQYF.

The J gene is TRBJ1-2, the V gene TRBV28; D is possibly TRBD1 (5 bases). The ends were cut back, 5 bases at V and 8 bases at J, with 12 bases in the middle. Germline CDR1 reads MDHEN; CDR2 reads SYDVKM. The CDR3 totals 12 residues. The CDR3 here is CASSLQGGGYTF. The DNA for the CDR3 is TGTGCCAGCAGTCTTCAGGGAGGCGGCTACACCTTC.

The rearrangement links TRBV6-5 to TRBJ2-7; D might be TRBD1 (6 bases). Germline CDR1 is MNHEY and CDR2 is SVGAGI. V gave up 2 bases and J gave up 4 bases, with 9 bases separating them. The CDR3 runs 13 residues. The CDR3 loop reads CASSYARGYEQYF. Here the CDR3 DNA reads TGTGCCAGCAGTTACGCCAGGGGTTACGAGCAGTACTTC.

The chain recombines TRBV5-1 with TRBJ1-6; no definite D call. CDR1 and CDR2 from the germline V gene are SGHRS and YFSETQ. V lost 0 bases and J lost 7, with 17 bases in between. The CDR3 spans 17 residues. The CDR3 region is CASSLAIDTDTNSPLHF. The CDR3 coding sequence is TGCGCCAGCAGCTTGGCCATAGACACCGATACGAATTCACCCCTCCACTTT.

The gene calls are TRBV6-5 and TRBJ2-4; D is possibly TRBD1 or TRBD2 (5 bases each). This CDR3 comprises 12 residues. Per the germline V gene, CDR1 is MNHEY and CDR2 is SVGAGI. This chain's CDR3 is CGTNARGTKMYF. The CDR3 bases are TGTGGTACTAATGCGAGAGGGACCAAAATGTACTTC.

The V and J genes are TRBV2 and TRBJ2-3, with 10 positions matching TRBD2. The CDR3 totals 15 residues. Germline V gene sequence: CDR1 SNHLY, CDR2 FYNNEI. V shed 6 bases and J 1 base; nucleotides not matched to a gene: 4. The CDR3 nucleotides are TGTGCCAGCAGGACCGGACTAGCGGGCACAGATACGCAGTATTTT. It codes for CASRTGLAGTDTQYF.

The V gene is TRBV10-1, the J gene TRBJ2-1, with D possibly TRBD2 on 6 matching bases. V was clipped by 6 bases and J by 9 bases, with 18 bases between them. The germline V gene encodes CDR1 WNHNN and CDR2 SYGVQD (reference sequence). The CDR3 consists of 14 residues. In DNA form, the CDR3 reads TGCGCCAGCAGGGGGACTTCTTCTAGAGGTGAGCAGTTCTTC. This translates into CASRGTSSRGEQFF.

V is TRBV5-8 and J is TRBJ1-5; D is possibly TRBD1 (5 bases). V dropped 7 bases and J dropped 7 bases, with 18 bases sitting between them. Germline V gene sequence: CDR1 SGHTS, CDR2 YDEGEE. The CDR3 has 14 residues. For the CDR3, the DNA is TGTGCCAGCCGGCCCTTACATTGGGGGCAGCCCCAGCATTTT. Protein: CASRPLHWGQPQHF. Together with reference TRBV5-8 and TRBJ1-5, the CDR3 gives the full variable domain: EAGVTQSPTHLIKTRGQQATLRCSPISGHTSVYWYQQALGLGLQFLLWYDEGEERNRGNFPPRFSGRQFPNYSSELNVNALELEDSALYLCASRPLHWGQPQHFGDGTRLSIL.

This sequence joins TRBV7-9 and TRBJ1-2, with TRBD1 matching over 9 bases. CDR3 size: 15 residues. Looked up from germline, CDR1 is SEHNR and CDR2 is FQNEAQ (reference sequence). Trimming took 1 base from V and 7 from J; bases not matched to a gene: 7. CDR3 DNA sequence: TGTGCCAGCAGCTTAGAACAGGGGGCGCTAGTTGGCTACACCTTC. It encodes CASSLEQGALVGYTF. Based on the CDR3 plus reference TRBV7-9 and TRBJ1-2, the full variable domain is DTGVSQNPRHKITKRGQNVTFRCDPISEHNRLYWYRQTLGQGPEFLTYFQNEAQLEKSRLLSDRFSAERPKGSFSTLEIQRTEQGDSAMYLCASSLEQGALVGYTFGSGTRLTVV.

The chain uses TRBV7-9 and TRBJ1-2; D unresolved. V gave up 5 bases and J gave up 4 bases, with 11 bases separating them. The CDR3 covers 13 residues. The V gene's germline CDR1 is SEHNR and CDR2 FQNEAQ (reference sequence). The CDR3 sequence is CASSRRGSYGYTF. Here the CDR3 DNA reads TGTGCCAGCAGCCGCCGGGGATCCTATGGCTACACCTTC.

This clone was seen once. The chain uses TRBV24-1 and TRBJ1-2; D is uncertain. The length of the CDR3 is 11 residues. Germline V CDR1 and CDR2: KGHDR, SFDVKD. The germline V and J ends were trimmed by 4 bases and 5 bases, with 4 bases remaining between them. CDR3 sequence (DNA): TGTGCCACCAGTGACTCTTATGGCTACACCTTC. Protein sequence: CATSDSYGYTF.

V usage is TRBV7-2 and J usage is TRBJ2-7; 8 bases line up with TRBD2. Germline-derived CDR1 and CDR2 are SGHTA and FQGNSA. The CDR3 length is 17 residues. The ends lost 5 bases at V and 6 bases at J; junction bases unmatched: 18. CDR3 sequence (DNA): TGTGCCAGCAGCGCTCACGCACCCGGGGGGGTGCGACGCGAGCAGTACTTC. It codes for CASSAHAPGGVRREQYF.

This clone was picked up a small number of times. V gene TRBV19 combines with J gene TRBJ2-7; TRBD2 aligns across 8 bases. The germline CDR1 and CDR2 sequences are LNHDA and SQIVND (reference sequence). The CDR3 spans 14 residues. V lost 3 bases to trimming and J lost 0 bases; unmatched junction nucleotides: 1. The CDR3 is CASSMREVSYEQYF. CDR3 nucleotide sequence: TGTGCCAGTAGTATGCGGGAGGTCTCCTACGAGCAGTACTTC.

The rearrangement links TRBV29-1 to TRBJ2-2; 13 bases are shared with TRBD2. After removal of 4 bases from V and 7 bases from J, the junction contained 9 bases not matched to a gene. CDR3 size: 16 residues. Germline lookup yields CDR1 SQVTM and CDR2 ANQGSEA. The CDR3 DNA is TGCAGCGTTGGCCTCGGACTAGCGGGAGCGGGCGGGGAGCTGTTTTTT. Protein sequence: CSVGLGLAGAGGELFF.

The chain combines TRBV7-3 with TRBJ1-1; 7 nucleotides agree with TRBD1. The CDR3 length is 13 residues. Germline V gene sequence: CDR1 SGHTA, CDR2 FQGTGA. The junction had 5 bases not matched to a gene; V was cut back by 6 bases and J by 4 bases. The CDR3 DNA is TGTGCCAGCAGTAGGGGGCCGGGCACTGAAGCTTTCTTT. It is translated as CASSRGPGTEAFF.

This clone was observed once. This chain uses TRBV6-5 with TRBJ2-7; D gene ambiguous. The CDR3 has 11 residues. V lost 6 bases and J lost 6, with 9 bases in between. Per the germline V gene, CDR1 is MNHEY and CDR2 is SVGAGI. The CDR3 DNA sequence: TGTGCCAGCAGCGATAAGTTCGAGCAGTACTTC. Translating gives CASSDKFEQYF.